The T cell receptor (beta chain) under discussion was sequenced for a study of CD4 T cells in relation to SARS-CoV-2 and coronaviruses. About this clone: The antigen remains undetermined.

This CDR3 spans 16 amino acids. The germline V gene encodes CDR1 SGHRS and CDR2 YFSETQ. V trimming: 0 bases; J trimming: 3 bases; junction bases outside the gene matches: 6. Unexposed donor CD4+ T cells date from 2011-2018, before the COVID-19 pandemic. After approximately 10 days of culture, CD4+ T cells were isolated. The assay was immunoSEQ multiplex PCR, and TCRdb's table has in-frame clones only and misses some. Found here are 21,000 or so clones, 75% to 85% of them singletons; the top ten hold 9% to 15%. This rearrangement joins TRBV5-1 to TRBJ1-2; 9 nucleotides match TRBD1. Sequencing was performed on CD4+ T cells from PBMCs, cultured in vitro. This sequence originates from a human donor in good health. The CDR3 is CASSLDTGGVDYGYTF. CDR3 DNA sequence: TGCGCCAGCAGCTTGGATACAGGGGGCGTCGACTATGGCTACACCTTC.